This T cell receptor beta chain came from a study of PD-L1 blockade in urothelial cancer. Study background: Males with bladder-origin urothelial cancer constituted about 85% of the 29 patients. Per tumor, median counts were about 1,400 T cells and 1,000 to 1,200 unique TCRs. Study results and limitations: In durable-benefit patients, tumor-infiltrating T lymphocytes were more abundant.

In this sample, this clone is large. The antigen remains unidentified. Clones were read by immunoSEQ multiplex PCR, and TCRdb kept only the in-frame ones, dropping some. This sample carries under 2,000 clones, approximately 33% of them seen once, and the ten largest clones take 8% to 13%. CDR3 length: 14 residues. Trimming left V 6 bases short and J 8 bases short, with 17 bases between. CDR1 is SGHNT, CDR2 YENEEA, per germline. The sample consisted of tumor tissue, taken before atezolizumab (anti-PD-L1) treatment. This TCR came from an older woman with urothelial cancer. This chain connects TRBV11-3 to TRBJ2-1; no clear D gene. As DNA, the CDR3 is TGTGCCAGCAGTCTTAGTCCTGTAGTCCATGAGCAGTTCTTC. This codes for CASSLSPVVHEQFF.